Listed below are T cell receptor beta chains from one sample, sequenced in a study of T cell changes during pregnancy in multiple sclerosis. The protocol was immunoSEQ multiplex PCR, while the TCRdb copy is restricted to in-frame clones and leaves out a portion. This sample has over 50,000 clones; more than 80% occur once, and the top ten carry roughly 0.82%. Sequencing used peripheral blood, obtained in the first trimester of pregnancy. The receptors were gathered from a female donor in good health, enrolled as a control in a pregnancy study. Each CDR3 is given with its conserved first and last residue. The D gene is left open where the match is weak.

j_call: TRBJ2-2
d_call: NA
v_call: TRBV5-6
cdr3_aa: CASSLRQANTGELFF

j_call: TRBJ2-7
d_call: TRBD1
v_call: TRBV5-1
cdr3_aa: CASSPMLGTGGPEQYF

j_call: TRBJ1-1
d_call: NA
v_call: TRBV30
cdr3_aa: CAWSVSWRNTEAFF

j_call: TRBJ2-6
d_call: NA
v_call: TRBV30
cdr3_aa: CAWSSGSAGANVLTF

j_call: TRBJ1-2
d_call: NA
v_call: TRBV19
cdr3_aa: CASTGFHF

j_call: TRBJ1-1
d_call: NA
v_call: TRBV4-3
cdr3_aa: CASSQDLGQNTEAFF

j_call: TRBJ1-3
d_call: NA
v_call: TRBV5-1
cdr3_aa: CASSLEGPQDTIYF

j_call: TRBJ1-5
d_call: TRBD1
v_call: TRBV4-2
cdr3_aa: CASSQVDRGDQPQHF

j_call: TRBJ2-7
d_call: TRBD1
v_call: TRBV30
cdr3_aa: CAGTGGSYEQYF

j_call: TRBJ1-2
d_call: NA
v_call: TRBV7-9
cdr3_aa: CASSLRILDGYTF

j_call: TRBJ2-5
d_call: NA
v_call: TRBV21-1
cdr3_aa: CASSERTGGAGETQYF

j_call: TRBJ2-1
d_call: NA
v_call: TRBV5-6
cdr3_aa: CASSPTGGSYNEQFF

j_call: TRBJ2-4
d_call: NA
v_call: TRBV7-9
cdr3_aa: CASSFGGAQYF

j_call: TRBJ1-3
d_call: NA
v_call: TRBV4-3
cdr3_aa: CASSLTLRSLSGNTIYF

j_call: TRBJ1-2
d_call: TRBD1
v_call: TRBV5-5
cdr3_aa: CASSHLTGDRGYTF

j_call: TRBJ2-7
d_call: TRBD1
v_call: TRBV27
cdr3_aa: CARLWDRSSYEQYF

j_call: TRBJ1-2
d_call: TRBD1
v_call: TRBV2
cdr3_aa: CASSRQRGQGANGYTF

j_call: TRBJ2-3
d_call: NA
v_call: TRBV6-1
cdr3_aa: CASSGGREWGVTDTQYF

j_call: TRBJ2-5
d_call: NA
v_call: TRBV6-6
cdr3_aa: CASSHTGAQYF

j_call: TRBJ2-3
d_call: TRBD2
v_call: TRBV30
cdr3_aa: CAWTQLAGGPDTQYF

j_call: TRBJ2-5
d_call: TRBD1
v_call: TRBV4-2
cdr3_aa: CASSQRPRGITETQYF

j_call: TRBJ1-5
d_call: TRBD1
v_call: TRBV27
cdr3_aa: CPPPTGTPKDQPQHF

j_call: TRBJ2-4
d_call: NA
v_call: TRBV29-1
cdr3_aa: CSVEDRLPSAKNIQYF

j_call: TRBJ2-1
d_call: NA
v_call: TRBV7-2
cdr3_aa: CASTFNNEQFF

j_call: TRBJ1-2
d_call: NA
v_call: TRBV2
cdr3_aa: CASSEARGNGYTF

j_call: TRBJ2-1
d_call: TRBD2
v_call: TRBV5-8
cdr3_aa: CASSLGQRGEQFF

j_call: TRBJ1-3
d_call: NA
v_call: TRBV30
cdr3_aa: CAWGRAGNTIYF

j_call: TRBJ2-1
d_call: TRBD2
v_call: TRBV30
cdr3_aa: CAWRRTSGGAFSSYNEQFF

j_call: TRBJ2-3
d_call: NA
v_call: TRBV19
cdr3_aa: CASSSIGGAADTQYF

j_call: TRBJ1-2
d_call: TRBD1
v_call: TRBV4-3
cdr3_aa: CASSQGDRGPYGYTF

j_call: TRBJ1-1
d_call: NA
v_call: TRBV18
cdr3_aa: CATAGFLDSEAFF

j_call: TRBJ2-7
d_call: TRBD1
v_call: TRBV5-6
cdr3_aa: CASSLGAGGHEQYF

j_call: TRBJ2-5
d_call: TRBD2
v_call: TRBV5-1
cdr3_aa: CASSLTSGGETQYF

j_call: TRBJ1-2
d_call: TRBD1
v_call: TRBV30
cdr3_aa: CAWTWDRGTYGYTF

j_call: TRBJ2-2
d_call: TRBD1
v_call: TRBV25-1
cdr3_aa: CASSGDRANTGELFF

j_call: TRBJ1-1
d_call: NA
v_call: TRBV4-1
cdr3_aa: CASSQESAGETEAFF

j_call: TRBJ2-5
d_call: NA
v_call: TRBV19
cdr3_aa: CASSTSQETQYF

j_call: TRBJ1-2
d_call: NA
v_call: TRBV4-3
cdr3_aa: CASSPVPSNYGYTF

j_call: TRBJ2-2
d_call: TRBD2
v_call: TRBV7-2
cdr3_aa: CASRSGGTNTGELFF

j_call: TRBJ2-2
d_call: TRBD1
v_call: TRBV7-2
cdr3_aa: CASSLTGTGSTGELFF

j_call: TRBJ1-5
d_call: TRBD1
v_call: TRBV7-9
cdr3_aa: CASSTGQGSNQPQHF

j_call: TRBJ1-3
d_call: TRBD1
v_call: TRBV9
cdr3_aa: CASSGWTGASSGNTIYF

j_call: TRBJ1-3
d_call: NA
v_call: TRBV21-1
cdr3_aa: CASSQGSGVFGNTIYF

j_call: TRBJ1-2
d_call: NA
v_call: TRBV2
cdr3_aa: CASSSEFSNYGYTF

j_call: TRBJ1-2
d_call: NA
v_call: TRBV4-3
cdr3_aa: CASSQGHSGAGYTF

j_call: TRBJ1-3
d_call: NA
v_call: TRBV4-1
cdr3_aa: CASSQRTVSGNTIYF

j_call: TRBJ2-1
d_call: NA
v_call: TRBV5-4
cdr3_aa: CASSSAEPLLKQFF

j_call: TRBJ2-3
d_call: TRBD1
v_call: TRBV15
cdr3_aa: CATSMDRAPDTQYF

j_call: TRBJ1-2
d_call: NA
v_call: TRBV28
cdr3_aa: CASSSSYGYTF

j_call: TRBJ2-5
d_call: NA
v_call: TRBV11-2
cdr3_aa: CASSLVPGTQETQYF

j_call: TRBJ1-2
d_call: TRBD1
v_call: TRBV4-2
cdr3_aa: CASSQVGQPTYGYTF

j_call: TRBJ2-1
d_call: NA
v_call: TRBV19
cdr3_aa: CASSMVEHEQFF

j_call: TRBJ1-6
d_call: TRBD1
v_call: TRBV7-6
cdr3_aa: CASSLETGYNSPLHF

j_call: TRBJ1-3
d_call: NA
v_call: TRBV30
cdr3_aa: CAWRSSSGNTIYF

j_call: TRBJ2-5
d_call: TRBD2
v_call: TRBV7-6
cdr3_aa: CASSFRAGGQETQYF

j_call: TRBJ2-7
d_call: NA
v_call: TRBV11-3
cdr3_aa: CASSLSINFDRHEQYF

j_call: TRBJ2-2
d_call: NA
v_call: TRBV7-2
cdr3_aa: CASSLFRGITGELFF